This T cell receptor (beta chain) was sequenced for a study of blood T cell repertoires in COVID-19. About the research overall: Collection of acute and convalescent COVID-19 samples took place in the United States, Italy and Spain. PBMCs, B-cell-depleted T cells, or T cells were the source of the cDNA or gDNA that made up the material.

The CDR3 totals 15 residues. Germline trimming cut 1 base from V and 4 bases from J; bases unmatched to any gene: 2. CDR1 is SGHAT, CDR2 FQNNGV, per germline. Original analysis: Estimated nucleated cell counts came from reference gene primer amplification. Produced via immunoSEQ multiplex PCR; TCRdb's table is partial and in-frame only. The DNA gave D and trimming, while V, J and clone size come from that table. The sample holds about 65,000 clones, over 75% seen once. The rearrangement uses TRBV11-2 and TRBJ1-5; 9 positions agree with TRBD1. The clonotype was recovered from a man at least 80 years old with acute or convalescent COVID-19. The sequencing sample was made of peripheral blood. In DNA form, the CDR3 reads TGTGCCAGCAGCTTAGGGACAGGGGTTAATCAGCCCCAGCATTTT. This codes for CASSLGTGVNQPQHF.